This T cell receptor beta chain originates from a study of type 1 and type 2 diabetes patients. Study background: Donors were type 1 diabetes, type 2 diabetes, or nondiabetic controls. From PBMCs, CD4+ and CD8+ T cells were isolated by magnetic microbeads.

Amplification started from genomic DNA. Amplification of the beta chain CDR3 used 30 forward and 13 reverse multiplex primers. TCRdb re-called the multiplex PCR reads with MiXCR, one entry per CDR3 protein. The table has 250,000 to 300,000 distinct CDR3 sequences, approximately 50% seen once. This clonotype was seen many times. Trimming shortened V by 3 bases and J by 4 bases, and 8 bases separated the two germline ends. This CDR3 region has 13 residues. Germline CDR1 reads MGHDK; CDR2 reads SYGVNS. This TCR was recovered from a man younger than 35 with type 2 diabetes. V usage is TRBV25-1 and J usage is TRBJ2-3; D remains unclear. The sample consisted of peripheral blood mononuclear cells (PBMCs). The chain's CDR3 is CASSDFGADTQYF. Written as DNA, the CDR3 is TGTGCCAGCAGTGATTTTGGGGCAGATACGCAGTATTTT. Filled out from reference TRBV25-1 and TRBJ2-3, the complete variable domain reads EADIYQTPRYLVIGTGKKITLECSQTMGHDKMYWYQQDPGMELHLIHYSYGVNSTEKGDLSSESTVSRIRTEHFPLTLESARPSHTSQYLCASSDFGADTQYFGPGTRLTVL.